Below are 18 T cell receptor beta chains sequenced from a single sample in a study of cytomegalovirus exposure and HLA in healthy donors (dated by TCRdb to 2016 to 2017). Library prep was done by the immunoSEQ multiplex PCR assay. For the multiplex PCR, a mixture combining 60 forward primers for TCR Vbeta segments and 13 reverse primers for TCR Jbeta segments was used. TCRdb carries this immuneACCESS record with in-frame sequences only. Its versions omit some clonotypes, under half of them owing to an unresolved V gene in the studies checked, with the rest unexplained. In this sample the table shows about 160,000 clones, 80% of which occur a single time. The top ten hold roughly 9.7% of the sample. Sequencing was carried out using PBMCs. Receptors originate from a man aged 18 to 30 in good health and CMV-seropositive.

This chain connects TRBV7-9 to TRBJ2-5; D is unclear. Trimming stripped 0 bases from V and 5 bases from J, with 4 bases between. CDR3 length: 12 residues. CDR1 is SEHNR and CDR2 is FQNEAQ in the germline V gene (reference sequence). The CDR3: CASSLALETQYF. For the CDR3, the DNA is TGTGCCAGCAGCTTAGCTCTGGAGACCCAGTACTTC.

This CDR3 reads CASSYPGQGSTEAFF. The CDR3 coding sequence is TGTGCCAGCAGCTATCCGGGACAGGGGTCGACTGAAGCTTTCTTT. The chain has TRBV5-4 and TRBJ1-1, with 10 bases that match TRBD1. The CDR3 loop spans 15 amino acids. The trim removed 3 bases at V and 5 bases at J, leaving 7 bases unmatched. Germline assignment: CDR1 SGHNT and CDR2 YYREEE (reference sequence).

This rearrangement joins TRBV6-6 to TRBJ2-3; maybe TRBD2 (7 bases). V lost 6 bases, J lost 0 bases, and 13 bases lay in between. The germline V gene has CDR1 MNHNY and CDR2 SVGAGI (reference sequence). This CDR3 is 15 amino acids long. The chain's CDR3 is CASSGGRGSTDTQYF. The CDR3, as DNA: TGTGCCAGCAGCGGGGGGCGGGGCAGCACAGATACGCAGTATTTT.

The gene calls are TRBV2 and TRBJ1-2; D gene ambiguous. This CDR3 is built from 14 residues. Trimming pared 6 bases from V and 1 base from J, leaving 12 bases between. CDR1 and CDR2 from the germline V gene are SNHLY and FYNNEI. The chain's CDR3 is CASRADTNNYGYTF. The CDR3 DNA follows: TGTGCCAGCAGGGCCGACACAAATAACTATGGCTACACCTTC.

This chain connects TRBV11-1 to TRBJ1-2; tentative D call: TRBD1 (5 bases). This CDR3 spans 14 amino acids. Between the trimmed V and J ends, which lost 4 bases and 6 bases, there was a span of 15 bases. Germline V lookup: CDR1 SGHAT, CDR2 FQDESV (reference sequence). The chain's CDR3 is CASSSFLDSNGYTF. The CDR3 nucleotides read TGTGCCAGCAGCTCGTTCCTAGACAGTAATGGCTACACCTTC.

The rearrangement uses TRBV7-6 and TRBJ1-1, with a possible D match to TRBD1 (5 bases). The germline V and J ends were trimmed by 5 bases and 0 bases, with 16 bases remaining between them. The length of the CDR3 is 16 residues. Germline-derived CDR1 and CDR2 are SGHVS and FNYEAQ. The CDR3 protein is CASSPWAGNLNTEAFF. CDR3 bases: TGTGCCAGCAGCCCCTGGGCAGGGAATTTGAACACTGAAGCTTTCTTT.

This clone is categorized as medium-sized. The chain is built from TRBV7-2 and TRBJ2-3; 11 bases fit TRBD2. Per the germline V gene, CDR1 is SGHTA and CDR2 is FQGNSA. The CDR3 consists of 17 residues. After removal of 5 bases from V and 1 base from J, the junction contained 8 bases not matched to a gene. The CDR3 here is CASSLGSGGAGTDTQYF. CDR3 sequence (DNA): TGTGCCAGCAGCCTCGGTAGCGGGGGGGCCGGCACAGATACGCAGTATTTT.

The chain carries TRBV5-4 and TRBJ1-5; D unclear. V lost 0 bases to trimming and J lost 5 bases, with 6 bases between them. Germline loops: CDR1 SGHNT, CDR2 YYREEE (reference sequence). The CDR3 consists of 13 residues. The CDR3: CASSLAPDQPQHF. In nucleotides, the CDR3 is TGTGCCAGCAGCTTGGCCCCCGATCAGCCCCAGCATTTT.

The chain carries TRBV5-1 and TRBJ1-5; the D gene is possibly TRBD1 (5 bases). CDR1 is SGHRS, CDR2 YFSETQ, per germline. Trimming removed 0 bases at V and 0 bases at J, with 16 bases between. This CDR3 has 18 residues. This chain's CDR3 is CASSLAPLDSYSNQPQHF. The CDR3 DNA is TGCGCCAGCAGCTTGGCCCCTCTAGACAGTTATAGCAATCAGCCCCAGCATTTT.

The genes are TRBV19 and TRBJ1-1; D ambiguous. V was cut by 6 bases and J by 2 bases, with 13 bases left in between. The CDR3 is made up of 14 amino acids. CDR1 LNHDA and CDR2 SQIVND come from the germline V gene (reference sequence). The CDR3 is CASSRRETNTEAFF. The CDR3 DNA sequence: TGTGCCAGTAGCCGACGGGAGACAAACACTGAAGCTTTCTTT.

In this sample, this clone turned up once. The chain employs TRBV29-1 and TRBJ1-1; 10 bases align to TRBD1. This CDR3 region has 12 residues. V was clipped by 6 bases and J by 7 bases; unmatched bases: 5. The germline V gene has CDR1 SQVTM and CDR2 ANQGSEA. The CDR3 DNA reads TGCAGCGTAGCCGGGACAGGGGTTGAAGCTTTCTTT. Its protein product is CSVAGTGVEAFF.

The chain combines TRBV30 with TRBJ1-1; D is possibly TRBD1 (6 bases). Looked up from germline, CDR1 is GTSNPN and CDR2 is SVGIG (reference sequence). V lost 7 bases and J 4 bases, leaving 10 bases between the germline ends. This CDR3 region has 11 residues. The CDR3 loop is CASQGPTEAFF. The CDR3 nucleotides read TGTGCCTCCCAGGGGCCCACTGAAGCTTTCTTT.

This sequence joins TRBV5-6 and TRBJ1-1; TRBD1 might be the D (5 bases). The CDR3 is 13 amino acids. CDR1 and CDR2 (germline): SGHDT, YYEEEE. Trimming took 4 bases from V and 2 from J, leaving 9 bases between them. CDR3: CASSPGLNTEAFF. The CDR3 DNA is TGTGCCAGCAGCCCGGGACTTAACACTGAAGCTTTCTTT.

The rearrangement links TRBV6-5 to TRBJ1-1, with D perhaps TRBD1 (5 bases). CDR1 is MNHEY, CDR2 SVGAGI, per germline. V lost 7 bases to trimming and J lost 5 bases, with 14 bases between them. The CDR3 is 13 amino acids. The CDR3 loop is CASKQGGRTEAFF. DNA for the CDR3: TGTGCCAGCAAGCAGGGCGGCAGAACTGAAGCTTTCTTT.

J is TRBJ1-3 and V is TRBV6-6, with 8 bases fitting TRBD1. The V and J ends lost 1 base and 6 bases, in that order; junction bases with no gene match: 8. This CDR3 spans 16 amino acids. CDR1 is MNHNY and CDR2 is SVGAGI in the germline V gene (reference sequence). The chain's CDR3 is CASSYYSDRDVNTIYF. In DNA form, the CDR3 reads TGTGCCAGCAGTTACTACTCGGACAGGGACGTAAACACCATATATTTT.

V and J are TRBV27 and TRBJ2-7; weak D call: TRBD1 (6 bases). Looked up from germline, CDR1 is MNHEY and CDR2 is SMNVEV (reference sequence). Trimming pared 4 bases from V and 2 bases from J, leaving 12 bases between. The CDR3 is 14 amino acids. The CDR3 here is CASSYGQLTYEQYF. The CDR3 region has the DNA TGTGCCAGCAGTTATGGACAGCTGACCTACGAGCAGTACTTC.

CDR3 region: CASSTSGPTDTQYF. Here the CDR3 DNA reads TGTGCCAGCAGCACTAGCGGTCCCACAGATACGCAGTATTTT. The chain is built from TRBV6-6 and TRBJ2-3, with TRBD2 identical over 8 bases. This CDR3 region has 14 residues. The V and J ends lost 6 bases and 2 bases, in that order; junction bases with no gene match: 4. Germline V CDR1 and CDR2: MNHNY, SVGAGI (reference sequence).

CDR3 loop: CASSATGTGNTGELFF. The CDR3 DNA sequence: TGCGCCAGCAGCGCGACCGGGACAGGGAACACCGGGGAGCTGTTTTTT. The chain uses TRBV5-1 and TRBJ2-2, with TRBD1 matching 8 bases. Germline V gives CDR1 SGHRS, CDR2 YFSETQ. J lost 1 base, V lost 4 bases, and 6 bases had no gene match. This CDR3 is 16 amino acids long.